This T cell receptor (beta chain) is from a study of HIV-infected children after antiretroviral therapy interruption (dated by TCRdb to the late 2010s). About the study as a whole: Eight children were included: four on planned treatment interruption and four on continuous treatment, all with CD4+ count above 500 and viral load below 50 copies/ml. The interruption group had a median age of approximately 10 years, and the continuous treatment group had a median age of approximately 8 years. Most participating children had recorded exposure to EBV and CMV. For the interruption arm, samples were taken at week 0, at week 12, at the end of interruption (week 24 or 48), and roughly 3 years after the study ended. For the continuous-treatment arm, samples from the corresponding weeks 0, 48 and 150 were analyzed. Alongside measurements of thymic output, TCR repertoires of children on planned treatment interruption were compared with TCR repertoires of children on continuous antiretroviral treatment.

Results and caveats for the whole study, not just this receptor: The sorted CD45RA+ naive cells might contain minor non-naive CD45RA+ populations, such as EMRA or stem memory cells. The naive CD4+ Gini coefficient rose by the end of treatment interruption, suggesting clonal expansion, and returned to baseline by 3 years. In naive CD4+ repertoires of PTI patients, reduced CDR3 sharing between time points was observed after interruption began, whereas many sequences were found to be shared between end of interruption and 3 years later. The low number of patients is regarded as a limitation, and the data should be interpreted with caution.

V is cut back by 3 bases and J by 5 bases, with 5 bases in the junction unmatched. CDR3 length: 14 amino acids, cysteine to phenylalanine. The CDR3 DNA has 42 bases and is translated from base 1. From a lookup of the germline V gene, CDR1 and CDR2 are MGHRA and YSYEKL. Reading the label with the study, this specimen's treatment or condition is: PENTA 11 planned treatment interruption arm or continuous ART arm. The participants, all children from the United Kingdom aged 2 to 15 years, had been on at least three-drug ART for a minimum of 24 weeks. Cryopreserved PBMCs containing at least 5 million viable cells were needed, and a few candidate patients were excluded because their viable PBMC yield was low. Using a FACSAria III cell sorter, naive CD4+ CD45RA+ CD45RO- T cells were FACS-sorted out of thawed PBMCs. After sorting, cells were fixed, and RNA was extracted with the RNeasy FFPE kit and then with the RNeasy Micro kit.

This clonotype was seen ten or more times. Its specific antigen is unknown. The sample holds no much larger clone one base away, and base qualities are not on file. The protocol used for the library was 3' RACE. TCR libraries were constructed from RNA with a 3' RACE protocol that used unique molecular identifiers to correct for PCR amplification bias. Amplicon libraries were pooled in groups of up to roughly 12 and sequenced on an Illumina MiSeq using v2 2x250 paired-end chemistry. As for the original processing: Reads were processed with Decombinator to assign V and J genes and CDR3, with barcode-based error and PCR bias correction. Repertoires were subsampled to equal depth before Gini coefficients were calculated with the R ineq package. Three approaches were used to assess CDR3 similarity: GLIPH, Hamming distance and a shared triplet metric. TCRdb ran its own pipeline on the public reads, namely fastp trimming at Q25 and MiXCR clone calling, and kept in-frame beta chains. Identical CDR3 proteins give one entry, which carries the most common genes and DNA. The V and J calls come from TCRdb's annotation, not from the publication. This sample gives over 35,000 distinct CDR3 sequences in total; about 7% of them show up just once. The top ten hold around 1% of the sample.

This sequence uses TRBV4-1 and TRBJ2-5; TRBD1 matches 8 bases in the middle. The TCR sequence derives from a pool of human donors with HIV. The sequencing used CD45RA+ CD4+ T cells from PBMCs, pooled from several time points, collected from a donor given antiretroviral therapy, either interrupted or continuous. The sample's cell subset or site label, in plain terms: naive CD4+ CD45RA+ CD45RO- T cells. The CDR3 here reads CASSQDRVAETQYF. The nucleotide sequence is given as TGCGCCAGCAGCCAGGACAGGGTGGCGGAGACCCAGTACTTC.